This T cell receptor (beta chain) appears in the sequencing data of a study of shared clonotypes between healthy human individuals. Study summary: CD4 naive cells filled three plates per donor, CD4 memory three, CD8 naive two and CD8 memory one.

The V and J ends lost 8 bases and 0 bases respectively, with 14 bases between them. From germline, CDR1 is KGHSH and CDR2 LQKENI. CDR3 length equals 14 residues. Within Nashville, Tennessee resided all donors, each a Caucasian adult. Assay used: immunoSEQ multiplex PCR; TCRdb lists only in-frame clones, some missing. The profile shows more than 2,000,000 clones, 85% to 95% of them singletons. To note about this clone: Its matching antigen is unknown.

Study observations and caveats: Clonotypes which were not shared had lower generation probabilities than clonotypes that all four donors shared.

Sequenced sample: naive CD4+ T cells sorted from blood. Documented subset: CD45RA+ positively selected. This TCR was recovered from a man aged 18 to 35 in good health. The V gene is TRBV18, the J gene TRBJ2-7, with D uncertain. The CDR3 DNA reads TGTGCCAGCCGGCTTTTTGGGGACTCCTACGAGCAGTACTTC. Translation: CASRLFGDSYEQYF.